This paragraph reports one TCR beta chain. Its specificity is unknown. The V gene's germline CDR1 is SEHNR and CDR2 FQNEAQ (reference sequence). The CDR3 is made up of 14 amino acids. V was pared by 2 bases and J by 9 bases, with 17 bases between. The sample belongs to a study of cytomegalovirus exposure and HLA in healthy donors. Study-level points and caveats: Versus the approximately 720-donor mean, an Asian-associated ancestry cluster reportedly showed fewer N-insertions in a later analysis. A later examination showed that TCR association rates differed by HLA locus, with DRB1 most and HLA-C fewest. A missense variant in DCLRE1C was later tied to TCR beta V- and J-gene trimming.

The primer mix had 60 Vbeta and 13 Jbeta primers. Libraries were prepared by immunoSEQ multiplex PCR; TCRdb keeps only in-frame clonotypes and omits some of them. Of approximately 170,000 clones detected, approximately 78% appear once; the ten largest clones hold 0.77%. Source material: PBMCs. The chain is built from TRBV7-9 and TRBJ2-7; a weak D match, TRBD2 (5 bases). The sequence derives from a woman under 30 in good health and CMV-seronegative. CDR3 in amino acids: CASSLPGKGGGQYF. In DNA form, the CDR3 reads TGTGCCAGCAGCTTACCGGGAAAAGGTGGTGGGCAGTACTTC.